This paragraph reports one T cell receptor (beta chain). As yet, its antigen is unknown. The CDR3 sequence is 14 residues long. CDR1 MNHEY and CDR2 SMNVEV come from the germline V gene (reference sequence). The V gene end was trimmed by 4 bases and the J gene end by 6 bases; junction bases not matched to a gene: 5. A multiplex PCR was run with 60 Vbeta primers and 13 Jbeta primers. Some clones are missing from TCRdb's copy, which holds only in-frame ones; the method was immunoSEQ multiplex PCR. The sample includes more than 95,000 clones. Each donor was nominally healthy when sampled (though unrecorded immune exposures were likely). These data belong to a study of cytomegalovirus exposure and HLA in healthy donors. Study observations and caveats: Later analysis identified 17,000 or so TCR beta sequences associated with HLA alleles, using a false discovery rate threshold of 0.05. According to a later analysis, donors in an Asian-associated ancestry cluster reportedly had fewer N-insertions than the 666-donor mean. In a later analysis, DRB1 alleles had the most associated TCRs; HLA-C alleles the fewest.

This clonotype originated in a man between 40 and 49 years old in good health and CMV-seronegative. V usage is TRBV27 and J usage is TRBJ2-1; 8 bases align to TRBD1. Source material: PBMCs. The CDR3 sequence is CASSSGTGPNEQFF. In DNA, the CDR3 is TGTGCCAGCAGTTCCGGGACAGGACCCAATGAGCAGTTCTTC.